This TCR beta chain was documented in a study of T cell repertoires in cytomegalovirus infection. Study background: It can be stated that public TCR beta signatures indicated CMV infection as well as a matching HLA type. Findings and caveats of the study: Ex vivo, HLA-C-restricted CMV-specific TCR beta clonotypes prevailed over the rest of the response. Totalled public TCR beta family frequency picked out people who carried CMV plus the relevant HLA.

The CDR3 sequence is 16 residues long. Germline CDR1 MNHNY, CDR2 SVGAGI (reference sequence). Trimming cost V 6 bases and J 0 bases, with 15 bases left between them. About this clonotype itself: What it binds is not known.

Via MiXCR, TCRdb re-called the reads, giving one row per CDR3 protein. The sample has under 450,000 distinct CDR3 sequences, around a third seen once; the top ten hold about 13%. The receptor was isolated from a human donor in good health (CMV status not recorded). Some clones in this sample may be carry-over from other donors' samples. The chain couples TRBV6-6 to TRBJ1-5, with no clear D. Sequencing was performed on cultured PBMCs, taken from culture after CMV antigen stimulation. CDR3 sequence (DNA): TGTGCCAGCAGGGTAGACACCAGTGATAGCAATCAGCCCCAGCATTTT. Translation: CASRVDTSDSNQPQHF.